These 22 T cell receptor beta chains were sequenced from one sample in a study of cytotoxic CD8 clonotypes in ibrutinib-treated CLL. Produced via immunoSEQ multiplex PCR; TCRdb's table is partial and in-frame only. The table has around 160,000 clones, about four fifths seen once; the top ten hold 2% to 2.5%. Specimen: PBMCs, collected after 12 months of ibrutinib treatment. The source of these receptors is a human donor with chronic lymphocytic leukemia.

The CDR3 is CASSQDRSRASTDTQYF. CDR3 nucleotide sequence: TGCGCCAGCAGCCAAGATCGGTCCAGGGCTAGCACAGATACGCAGTATTTT. The genes are TRBV4-1 and TRBJ2-3; a weak D match, TRBD1 (5 bases). The V end was cut by 0 bases, the J end by 0 bases, with 13 bases between. CDR1 MGHRA and CDR2 YSYEKL come from the germline V gene. The CDR3 covers 17 residues.

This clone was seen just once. CDR3 amino acids: CASRDFGLGGPQETQYF. The CDR3 coding sequence is TGTGCCAGCAGGGACTTCGGGTTGGGAGGTCCACAAGAGACCCAGTACTTC. The chain has TRBV7-3 and TRBJ2-5; perhaps TRBD2 as D (6 bases). Trimming removed 6 bases from V and 2 bases from J, with 22 bases in between. CDR1 and CDR2 from the germline V gene are SGHTA and FQGTGA. There are 17 residues in the CDR3.

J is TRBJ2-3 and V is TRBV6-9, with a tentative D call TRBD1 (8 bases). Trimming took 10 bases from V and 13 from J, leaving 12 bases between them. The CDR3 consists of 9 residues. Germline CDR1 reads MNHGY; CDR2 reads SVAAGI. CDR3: CATQGGEYF. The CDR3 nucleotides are TGTGCCACACAGGGGGGGGAGTATTTT.

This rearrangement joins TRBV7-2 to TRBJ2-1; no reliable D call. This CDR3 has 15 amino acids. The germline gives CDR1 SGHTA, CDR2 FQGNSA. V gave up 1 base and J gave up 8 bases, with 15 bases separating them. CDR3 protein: CASSLGASKSDEQFF. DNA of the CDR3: TGTGCCAGCAGCTTAGGAGCTTCGAAATCCGATGAGCAGTTCTTC.

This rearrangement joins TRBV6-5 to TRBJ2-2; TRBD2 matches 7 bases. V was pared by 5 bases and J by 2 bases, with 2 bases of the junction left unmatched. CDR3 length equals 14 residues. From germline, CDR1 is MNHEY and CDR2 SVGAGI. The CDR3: CASSAGVNTGELFF. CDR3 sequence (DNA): TGTGCCAGCAGTGCGGGAGTTAACACCGGGGAGCTGTTTTTT.

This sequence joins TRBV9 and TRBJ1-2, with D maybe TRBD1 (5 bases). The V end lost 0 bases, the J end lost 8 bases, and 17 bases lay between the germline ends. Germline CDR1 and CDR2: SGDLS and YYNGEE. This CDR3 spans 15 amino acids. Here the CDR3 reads CASSVVPGSGQGYTF. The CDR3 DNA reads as TGTGCCAGCAGCGTAGTCCCAGGGAGCGGTCAAGGCTACACCTTC.

The CDR3 sequence is CASSPVAGELFF. The CDR3 nucleotides are TGTGCCAGCAGCCCGGTAGCCGGGGAGCTGTTTTTT. The rearrangement joins TRBV5-6 to TRBJ2-2; D remains unclear. V shed 4 bases and J shed 6 bases, with 7 bases lying between them. This CDR3 is 12 amino acids long. Per germline, CDR1 SGHDT and CDR2 YYEEEE.

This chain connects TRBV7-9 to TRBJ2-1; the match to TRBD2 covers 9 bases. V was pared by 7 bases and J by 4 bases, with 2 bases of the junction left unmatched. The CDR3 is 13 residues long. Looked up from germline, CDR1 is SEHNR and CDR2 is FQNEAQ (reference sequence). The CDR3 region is CASTSGTYNEQFF. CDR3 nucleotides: TGTGCCAGCACTAGCGGGACATACAATGAGCAGTTCTTC.

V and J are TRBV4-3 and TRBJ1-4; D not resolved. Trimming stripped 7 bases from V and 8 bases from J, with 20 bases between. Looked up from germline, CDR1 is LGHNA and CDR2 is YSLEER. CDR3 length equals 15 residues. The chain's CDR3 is CASTPNGRGHEKLFF. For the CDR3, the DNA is TGCGCCAGCACCCCCAACGGTCGAGGGCACGAAAAACTGTTTTTT.

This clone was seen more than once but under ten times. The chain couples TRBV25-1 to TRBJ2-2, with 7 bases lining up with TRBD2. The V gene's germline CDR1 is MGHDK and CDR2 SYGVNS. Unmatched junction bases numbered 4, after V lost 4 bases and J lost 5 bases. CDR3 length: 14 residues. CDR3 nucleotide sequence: TGTGCCAGCAGTGTCAGCGGGGTAACCGGGGAGCTGTTTTTT. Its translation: CASSVSGVTGELFF.

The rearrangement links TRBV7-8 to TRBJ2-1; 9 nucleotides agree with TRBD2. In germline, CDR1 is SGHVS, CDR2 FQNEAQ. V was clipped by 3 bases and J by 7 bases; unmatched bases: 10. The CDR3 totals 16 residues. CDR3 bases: TGTGCCAGCAGCTTGGGCGGGAGGGCCAGCGGGAATGAGCAGTTCTTC. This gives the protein CASSLGGRASGNEQFF.

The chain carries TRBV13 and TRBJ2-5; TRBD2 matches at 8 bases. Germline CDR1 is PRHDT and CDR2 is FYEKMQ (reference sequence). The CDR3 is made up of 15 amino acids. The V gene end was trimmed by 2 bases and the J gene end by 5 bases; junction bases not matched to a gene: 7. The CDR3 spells CASSLNREGRETQYF. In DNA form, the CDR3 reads TGTGCCAGCAGCTTAAACCGGGAGGGCCGGGAGACCCAGTACTTC.

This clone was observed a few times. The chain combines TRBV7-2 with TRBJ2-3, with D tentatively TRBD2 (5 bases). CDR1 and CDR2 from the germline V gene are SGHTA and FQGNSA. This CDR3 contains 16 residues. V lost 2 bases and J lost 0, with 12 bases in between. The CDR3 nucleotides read TGTGCCAGCAGCTTACGTGGAGGTACTAGCACAGATACGCAGTATTTT. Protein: CASSLRGGTSTDTQYF.

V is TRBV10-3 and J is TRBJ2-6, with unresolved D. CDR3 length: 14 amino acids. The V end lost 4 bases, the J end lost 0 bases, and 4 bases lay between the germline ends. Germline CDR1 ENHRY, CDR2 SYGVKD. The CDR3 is CAISGFSGANVLTF. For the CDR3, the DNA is TGTGCCATCAGTGGGTTCTCTGGGGCCAACGTCCTGACTTTC.

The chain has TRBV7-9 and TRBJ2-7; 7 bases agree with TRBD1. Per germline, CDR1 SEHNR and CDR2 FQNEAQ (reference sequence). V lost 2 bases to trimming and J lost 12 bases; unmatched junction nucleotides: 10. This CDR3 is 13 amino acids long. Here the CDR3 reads CASSLPRQGLMYF. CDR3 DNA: TGTGCCAGCAGCTTACCGCGACAGGGTCTAATGTACTTC.

The CDR3 here is CASSRGQGVSIEKLFF. Here the CDR3 DNA reads TGCGCCAGCAGCCGAGGACAGGGAGTGTCTATAGAAAAACTGTTTTTT. V and J are TRBV4-1 and TRBJ1-4, with TRBD1 identical over 8 bases. The CDR3 extends over 16 amino acids. Losses at the gene ends were 4 bases for V and 8 bases for J; bases not matched to a gene: 12. Germline CDR1 and CDR2: MGHRA and YSYEKL.

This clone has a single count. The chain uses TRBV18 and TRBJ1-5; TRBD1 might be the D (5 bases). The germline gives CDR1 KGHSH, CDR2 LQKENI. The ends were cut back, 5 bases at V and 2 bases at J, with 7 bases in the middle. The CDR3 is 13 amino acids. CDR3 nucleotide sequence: TGTGCCAGCTCAGGGGGGGGCAATCAGCCCCAGCATTTT. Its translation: CASSGGGNQPQHF.

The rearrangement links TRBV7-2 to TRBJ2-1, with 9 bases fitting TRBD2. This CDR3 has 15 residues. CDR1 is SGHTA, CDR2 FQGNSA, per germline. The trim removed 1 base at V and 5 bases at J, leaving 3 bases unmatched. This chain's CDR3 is CASSLGTSDHNEQFF. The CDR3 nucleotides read TGTGCCAGCAGCTTAGGGACTAGCGATCACAATGAGCAGTTCTTC.

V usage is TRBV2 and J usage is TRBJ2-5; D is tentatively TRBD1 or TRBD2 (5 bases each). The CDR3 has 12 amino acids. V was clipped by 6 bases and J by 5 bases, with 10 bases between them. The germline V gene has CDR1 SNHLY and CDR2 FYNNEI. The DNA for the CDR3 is TGTGCCAGCAGGGGGGACGCTGAGACCCAGTACTTC. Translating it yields CASRGDAETQYF.

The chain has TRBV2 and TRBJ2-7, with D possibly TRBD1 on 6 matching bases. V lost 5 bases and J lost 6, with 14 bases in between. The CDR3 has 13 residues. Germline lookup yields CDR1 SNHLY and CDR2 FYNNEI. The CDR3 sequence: CASSSKQGGEQYF. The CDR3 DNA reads TGTGCCAGCAGTTCAAAACAGGGCGGCGAGCAGTACTTC.

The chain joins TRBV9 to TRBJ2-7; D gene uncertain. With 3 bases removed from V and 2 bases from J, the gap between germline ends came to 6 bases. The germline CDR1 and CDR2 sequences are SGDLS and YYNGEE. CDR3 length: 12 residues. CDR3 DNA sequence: TGTGCCAGCAGCGGTCAGACCTACGAGCAGTACTTC. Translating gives CASSGQTYEQYF.

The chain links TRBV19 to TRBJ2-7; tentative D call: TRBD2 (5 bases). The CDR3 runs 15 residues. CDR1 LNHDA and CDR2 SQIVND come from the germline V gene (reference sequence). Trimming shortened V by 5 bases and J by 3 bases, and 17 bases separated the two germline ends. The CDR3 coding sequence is TGTGCCAGTAGTCCTTTAGAGGGAACTCACTACGAGCAGTACTTC. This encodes CASSPLEGTHYEQYF.